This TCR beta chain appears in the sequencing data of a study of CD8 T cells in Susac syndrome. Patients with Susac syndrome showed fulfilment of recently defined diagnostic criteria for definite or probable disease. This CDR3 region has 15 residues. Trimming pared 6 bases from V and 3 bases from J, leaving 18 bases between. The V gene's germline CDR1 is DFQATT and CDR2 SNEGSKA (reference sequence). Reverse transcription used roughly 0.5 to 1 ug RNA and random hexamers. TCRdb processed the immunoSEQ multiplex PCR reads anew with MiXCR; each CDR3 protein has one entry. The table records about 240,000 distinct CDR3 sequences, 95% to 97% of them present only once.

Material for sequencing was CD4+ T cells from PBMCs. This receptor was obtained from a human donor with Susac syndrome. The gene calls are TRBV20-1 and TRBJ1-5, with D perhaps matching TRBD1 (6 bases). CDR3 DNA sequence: TGCAGTGCCCATAGGGGGGGGGAGTTCAATCAGCCCCAGCATTTT. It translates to CSAHRGGEFNQPQHF.